A single sample gave rise to the 27 T cell receptor beta chains below, sequenced in a study of T-cell memory formation after mild COVID-19. TCRdb reprocessed the 5' RACE reads with MiXCR, giving one entry per CDR3 protein. In the table there are about 190,000 distinct CDR3 sequences, over 20% of which are singletons. The material sequenced was PBMCs or a T cell subset sorted from them (not recorded which). The receptor source for this set is an adult woman who had mild COVID-19 (a few samples of this study predate the infection). Cell type and time point are not known.

This clonotype came up once. V usage is TRBV11-2 and J usage is TRBJ2-1; D not resolved. The ends were cut back, 0 bases at V and 10 bases at J, with 7 bases in the middle. Germline CDR1 and CDR2: SGHAT and FQNNGV. The CDR3 runs 12 residues. CDR3 nucleotide sequence: TGTGCCAGCAGCTTAGATACGCGGGAGCAGTTCTTC. Its translation: CASSLDTREQFF.

J is TRBJ2-2 and V is TRBV20-1, with 7 bases fitting TRBD1. In germline, CDR1 is DFQATT, CDR2 SNEGSKA (reference sequence). This CDR3 has 16 residues. V dropped 1 base and J dropped 3; count of bases not matched to a gene: 8. CDR3 DNA: TGCAGTGCTAGAGGGGACAGATCCTGGGACACCGGGGAGCTGTTTTTT. Translating it yields CSARGDRSWDTGELFF.

This clonotype was seen a handful of times. The J gene is TRBJ2-7, the V gene TRBV19; no definite D call. V was cut by 0 bases and J by 1 base, with 10 bases left in between. Germline V gives CDR1 LNHDA, CDR2 SQIVND (reference sequence). The CDR3 contains 15 residues. In DNA, the CDR3 is TGTGCCAGTAGTATAGATCAGGAGTCATCCTACGAGCAGTACTTC. It codes for CASSIDQESSYEQYF. The variable domain in full, with the rest retrieved from reference TRBV19 and TRBJ2-7, is DGGITQSPKYLFRKEGQNVTLSCEQNLNHDAMYWYRQDPGQGLRLIYYSQIVNDFQKGDIAEGYSVSREKKESFPLTVTSAQKNPTAFYLCASSIDQESSYEQYFGPGTRLTVT.

There are a few counts of this clonotype. No conserved phenylalanine or tryptophan ends this CDR3, so it is likely a read error. The chain is built from TRBV15 and TRBJ1-5, with 8 nucleotides matching TRBD1. The V gene's germline CDR1 is LNHNV and CDR2 YYDKDF (reference sequence). Germline trimming cut 2 bases from V and 4 bases from J; bases unmatched to any gene: 10. The CDR3 consists of 17 residues. CDR3 residues: CATSRPSGQGLNQPQHS. The DNA for the CDR3 is TGTGCCACCAGCAGACCGAGCGGACAGGGTTTAAATCAGCCCCAGCATTCT.

This clonotype was seen a few times. The chain links TRBV9 to TRBJ2-7, with 9 bases aligning to TRBD1. V lost 4 bases, J lost 4 bases, and 9 bases stayed unmatched. This CDR3 contains 15 residues. Germline lookup yields CDR1 SGDLS and CDR2 YYNGEE. The CDR3 nucleotides read TGTGCCAGCAGCCCCGGGACAGGGAGGGAGTACGAGCAGTACTTC. Protein sequence: CASSPGTGREYEQYF.

The chain employs TRBV4-1 and TRBJ2-1; 10 bases are a match to TRBD2. The germline CDR1 and CDR2 sequences are MGHRA and YSYEKL. The CDR3 extends over 15 amino acids. Unmatched junction bases numbered 1, after V lost 2 bases and J lost 3 bases. The CDR3 region has the DNA TGCGCCAGCAGCCAACTAGCGGGGGACTACAATGAGCAGTTCTTC. The encoded protein is CASSQLAGDYNEQFF.

This clonotype was counted between two and nine times. The J gene is TRBJ2-1, the V gene TRBV30; TRBD2 matches at 10 bases. The germline V gene has CDR1 GTSNPN and CDR2 SVGIG (reference sequence). The CDR3 totals 14 residues. The junction had 5 bases not matched to a gene; V was cut back by 1 base and J by 8 bases. CDR3 loop: CAWSEELAGYEQFF. The CDR3 DNA sequence: TGTGCCTGGAGTGAGGAACTAGCGGGATATGAGCAGTTCTTC.

This chain's CDR3 is CASRPGRGGWTQYF. CDR3 in DNA: TGTGCCAGCAGACCTGGCCGGGGGGGATGGACCCAGTACTTC. This sequence joins TRBV6-5 and TRBJ2-5, with TRBD2 matching over 8 bases. Germline-derived CDR1 and CDR2 are MNHEY and SVGAGI. There are 14 residues in the CDR3. Trimming took 6 bases from V and 7 from J; bases not matched to a gene: 10.

The table lists this clonotype with a few counts. V and J are TRBV4-2 and TRBJ2-7; 7 nucleotides match TRBD2. Trimming took 1 base from V and 7 from J; bases not matched to a gene: 16. Looked up from germline, CDR1 is LGHNA and CDR2 is YNFKEQ. The length of the CDR3 is 17 residues. The CDR3 DNA follows: TGTGCCAGCAGCCAAGTGGAGGCGGGAGAGAGTTCGAGGGAGCAGTACTTC. Its protein is CASSQVEAGESSREQYF.

The chain employs TRBV7-6 and TRBJ2-2; the match to TRBD2 covers 11 bases. The CDR3 contains 20 residues. Germline V gene lookup returns CDR1 SGHVS and CDR2 FNYEAQ. V shed 0 bases and J 4 bases; nucleotides not matched to a gene: 13. The CDR3, as DNA: TGTGCCAGCAGCTTAGCACCCAGCCTAGCGGGAGGACAGGGCACCGGGGAGCTGTTTTTT. Translation: CASSLAPSLAGGQGTGELFF.

The chain combines TRBV12-3 or TRBV12-4 with TRBJ2-7; 10 nucleotides line up with TRBD2. There are 14 residues in the CDR3. J gave up 5 bases and V 3 bases, and 4 bases lay outside the gene matches. The CDR3 DNA reads TGTGCCAGCAGTTTTCTAGCGGGAGCCCACGAGCAGTACTTC. Protein product: CASSFLAGAHEQYF.

This clonotype has a handful of counts. The junction does not match germline at one end; this may be a read error. The chain is built from TRBV11-2 and TRBJ2-5; unclear D gene. The CDR3 totals 14 residues. Germline V gene data show CDR1 as SGHAT and CDR2 as FQNNGV. The CDR3 sequence is CASRLDPGLETQYF. CDR3 bases: TGTGCCAGCAGGTTAGACCCCGGCCTGGAGACCCAGTACTTC.

V is TRBV7-9 and J is TRBJ2-1; D remains unclear. Germline V CDR1 and CDR2: SEHNR, FQNEAQ (reference sequence). The CDR3 sequence is 14 residues long. Between the trimmed V and J ends, which lost 1 base and 3 bases, there was a span of 7 bases. Written as DNA, the CDR3 is TGTGCCAGCAGCTTAGGGTCCTACTACAATGAGCAGTTCTTC. Protein: CASSLGSYYNEQFF.

This clonotype was observed a handful of times. The V call is TRBV15, the J call TRBJ1-4; TRBD1 matches 7 bases. V was pared by 7 bases and J by 6 bases, with 17 bases of the junction left unmatched. The V gene's germline CDR1 is LNHNV and CDR2 YYDKDF (reference sequence). The CDR3 has 17 residues. DNA for the CDR3: TGTGCCACCAACAGCCGGGACAGCTTAACTTGGGATGAAAAACTGTTTTTT. Translated: CATNSRDSLTWDEKLFF.

This clonotype appeared many times. This chain joins TRBV7-2 and TRBJ2-3; D unclear. From germline, CDR1 is SGHTA and CDR2 FQGNSA. With 1 base removed from V and 4 bases from J, the gap between germline ends came to 6 bases. The CDR3 has 13 residues. The CDR3 region has the DNA TGTGCCAGCAGCTTAGTCTTTGCAGATACGCAGTATTTT. As protein: CASSLVFADTQYF.

This clonotype was seen only a few times. The V call is TRBV4-3, the J call TRBJ2-7, with 8 nucleotides matching TRBD1. The CDR3 runs 17 residues. The germline V gene has CDR1 LGHNA and CDR2 YSLEER. The junction had 8 bases not matched to a gene; V was cut back by 0 bases and J by 1 base. CDR3 amino acids: CASSQELAGQESYEQYF. The CDR3 DNA follows: TGCGCCAGCAGCCAAGAACTTGCGGGACAGGAGTCCTACGAGCAGTACTTC.

This clonotype appeared a few times. This chain uses TRBV30 with TRBJ2-7, with 8 bases that match TRBD1. J was trimmed by 3 bases and V by 6 bases; bases with no gene match: 4. There are 12 residues in the CDR3. CDR1 GTSNPN and CDR2 SVGIG come from the germline V gene (reference sequence). The CDR3 DNA follows: TGTGCCTGCAGGGACAGGCGCTACGAGCAGTACTTC. Protein sequence: CACRDRRYEQYF. Full variable domain (missing parts from reference TRBV30 and TRBJ2-7): SQTIHQWPATLVQPVGSPLSLECTVEGTSNPNLYWYRQAAGRGLQLLFYSVGIGQISSEVPQNLSASRPQDRQFILSSKKLLLSDSGFYLCACRDRRYEQYFGPGTRLTVT.

This rearrangement joins TRBV20-1 to TRBJ2-5; tentative D call: TRBD2 (6 bases). Looked up from germline, CDR1 is DFQATT and CDR2 is SNEGSKA (reference sequence). Trimming shortened V by 6 bases and J by 3 bases, and 20 bases separated the two germline ends. CDR3 length equals 15 residues. The CDR3 loop reads CSALWWETGEETQYF. The CDR3 bases are TGCAGTGCCCTGTGGTGGGAAACGGGAGAAGAGACCCAGTACTTC.

The genes are TRBV30 and TRBJ2-7; 8 bases are a match to TRBD2. From germline, CDR1 is GTSNPN and CDR2 SVGIG (reference sequence). The junction had 8 bases not matched to a gene; V was cut back by 5 bases and J by 2 bases. The CDR3 length is 14 residues. CDR3 residues: CAWVNPGLAYEQYF. CDR3 coding DNA: TGTGCCTGGGTGAACCCGGGACTAGCCTACGAGCAGTACTTC.

The CDR3 DNA reads TGTGCCAGCAGCTTAGAGTCTGACGGGACAGGGGACACGAAGCAGTTCTTC. This codes for CASSLESDGTGDTKQFF. The genes are TRBV7-6 and TRBJ2-1; TRBD1 aligns across 10 bases. The V gene end was trimmed by 1 base and the J gene end by 11 bases; junction bases not matched to a gene: 14. Germline-derived CDR1 and CDR2 are SGHVS and FNYEAQ. This CDR3 comprises 17 residues.

The genes are TRBV9 and TRBJ1-1; D not resolved. Trimming stripped 0 bases from V and 4 bases from J, with 7 bases between. The germline gives CDR1 SGDLS, CDR2 YYNGEE. This CDR3 has 13 residues. The CDR3, as DNA: TGTGCCAGCAGCGTAGGTTCCAGCACTGAAGCTTTCTTT. As protein: CASSVGSSTEAFF.

The chain carries TRBV20-1 and TRBJ2-1, with a possible D match to TRBD2 (6 bases). Trimming pared 0 bases from V and 0 bases from J, leaving 12 bases between. Germline CDR1 DFQATT, CDR2 SNEGSKA (reference sequence). The CDR3 runs 16 residues. The CDR3 DNA is TGCAGTGCTAGAGATTCGGGGGTGTCCTCCTACAATGAGCAGTTCTTC. As protein: CSARDSGVSSYNEQFF.

This clonotype showed up just a few times. V gene TRBV7-9 combines with J gene TRBJ2-5, with no clear D. The germline V gene has CDR1 SEHNR and CDR2 FQNEAQ (reference sequence). This CDR3 comprises 16 residues. V gave up 2 bases and J gave up 2 bases, with 15 bases separating them. The CDR3 region is CASSLPTDTRQETQYF. CDR3 DNA: TGTGCCAGCAGCTTACCCACCGACACACGGCAAGAGACCCAGTACTTC.

This clonotype showed up just a few times. J is TRBJ2-2 and V is TRBV6-5; D gene ambiguous. The V gene's germline CDR1 is MNHEY and CDR2 SVGAGI. Trimming removed 2 bases from V and 6 bases from J, with 19 bases in between. The CDR3 is 17 residues long. Here the CDR3 DNA reads TGTGCCAGCAGTTACGAGGCTTCCCAGAGTGTCGCCGGGGAGCTGTTTTTT. It codes for CASSYEASQSVAGELFF.

This clonotype has more than one count but fewer than ten. The CDR3 sequence: CASSYSLEGAKDTEAFF. CDR3 nucleotide sequence: TGTGCCAGCAGTTACTCGTTGGAGGGGGCGAAGGACACTGAAGCTTTCTTT. The chain combines TRBV6-5 with TRBJ1-1, with 7 nucleotides matching TRBD1. The CDR3 has 17 amino acids. V was pared by 0 bases and J by 3 bases, with 10 bases of the junction left unmatched. In germline, CDR1 is MNHEY, CDR2 SVGAGI.

The chain has TRBV7-8 and TRBJ2-7, with TRBD2 matching over 7 bases. The germline V gene encodes CDR1 SGHVS and CDR2 FQNEAQ. V lost 5 bases to trimming and J lost 8 bases; unmatched junction nucleotides: 12. The CDR3 loop spans 14 amino acids. The CDR3 region has the DNA TGTGCCAGCAGCCTAGGTGGGGGGGAGGTACAGCAGTACTTC. Translation: CASSLGGGEVQQYF.

This clonotype was recorded many times. The chain recombines TRBV7-8 with TRBJ2-4; 7 positions agree with TRBD2. CDR1 and CDR2 (germline): SGHVS, FQNEAQ. The CDR3 consists of 16 residues. The V and J ends lost 5 bases and 1 base, in that order; junction bases with no gene match: 8. The DNA of the CDR3 is TGTGCCAGCAGCCGGGGGTTGCGGGAGGCCAAAAACATTCAGTACTTC. It is translated as CASSRGLREAKNIQYF.